This T cell receptor (beta chain) originates from a study of cytomegalovirus exposure and HLA in healthy donors. Study results and limitations: Earlier findings revealed that most TCR beta V segments proved productive either about 87% or about 30% of the time. Later analysis demonstrated an association between a missense DCLRE1C variant and TCR beta V- and J-gene trimming.

PCR primers comprised 60 Vbeta and 13 Jbeta primers. How the authors handled the data: Per a later analysis, the number of unique TCR beta chains was about 80 million, of which some 9.9 million were shared. TCRdb's table, derived via immunoSEQ multiplex PCR, lists solely in-frame clones and lacks some. That table furnishes V, J and clone size, whereas the DNA furnished D and trimming. Seen here are roughly 120,000 clones, approximately 74% observed once, and the top ten hold under 14%. As regards this clone: The target antigen is unknown.

There are 14 residues in the CDR3. V lost 1 base, J lost 5 bases, and 2 bases stayed unmatched. Germline V gives CDR1 LGHNA, CDR2 YSLEER. Sequenced: PBMCs. The V gene is TRBV4-3, the J gene TRBJ1-5; 7 bases map to TRBD1. The origin of this receptor is a woman in her forties or fifties in good health and CMV-seropositive. The CDR3 protein is CASSQAQGYQPQHF. The CDR3 bases are TGCGCCAGCAGCCAAGCACAGGGGTATCAGCCCCAGCATTTT.